The 23 T cell receptor beta chains below all came from one sample that was sequenced in a study of beta chain features in type 1 diabetes. The investigators reverse transcribed all of the isolated RNA, so they sequenced expressed TCRB transcripts. Some clones are missing from TCRdb's copy, which holds only in-frame ones; the method was immunoSEQ multiplex PCR. The repertoire includes under 900,000 clones, 17% of them detected once, and 0.02% to 0.03% sits in the top ten. Sequencing was carried out using naive CD4+ T cells from blood. These receptors all stem from a young woman in good health.

This clone was recorded a few times. The V call is TRBV28, the J call TRBJ2-7; D may correspond to TRBD1 or TRBD2 (5 bases each). CDR1 and CDR2 (germline): MDHEN, SYDVKM. Between the trimmed V and J ends, which lost 2 bases and 3 bases, there was a span of 11 bases. This CDR3 contains 14 residues. Here the CDR3 DNA reads TGTGCCAGCAGTTTAGGGGGAGCCCACTACGAGCAGTACTTC. Amino acid sequence: CASSLGGAHYEQYF.

This clone came up a few times. V gene TRBV7-9 combines with J gene TRBJ1-1, with TRBD1 as a possible D gene (6 bases). The germline gives CDR1 SEHNR, CDR2 FQNEAQ (reference sequence). CDR3 length equals 15 residues. V lost 3 bases, J lost 1 base, and 12 bases lay in between. CDR3 bases: TGTGCCAGCAGCTTTCAGGACAGTCCGAACACTGAAGCTTTCTTT. Residues: CASSFQDSPNTEAFF.

The V and J genes are TRBV6-5 and TRBJ1-5; D is unclear. This CDR3 is 13 amino acids long. V dropped 7 bases and J dropped 1 base, with 8 bases sitting between them. CDR1 is MNHEY, CDR2 SVGAGI, per germline. The CDR3 DNA is TGTGCCAGCAAATCCAGGAGCAATCAGCCCCAGCATTTT. Protein sequence: CASKSRSNQPQHF.

This clone was seen a few times. The chain has TRBV4-1 and TRBJ2-3; unclear D gene. V lost 4 bases and J 1 base, leaving 9 bases between the germline ends. Germline CDR1 and CDR2: MGHRA and YSYEKL. This CDR3 is 14 amino acids long. For the CDR3, the DNA is TGCGCCAGCAGCCCGCGCCAGGGCACAGATACGCAGTATTTT. Protein: CASSPRQGTDTQYF.

The chain joins TRBV9 to TRBJ2-7; 8 bases line up with TRBD2. The germline CDR1 and CDR2 sequences are SGDLS and YYNGEE. CDR3 length: 14 amino acids. The trim removed 4 bases at V and 4 bases at J, leaving 7 bases unmatched. CDR3 DNA: TGTGCCAGCAGCAGTAGCGGGAACGGTTACGAGCAGTACTTC. Protein sequence: CASSSSGNGYEQYF.

This clone was found a few times. The V and J genes are TRBV5-4 and TRBJ2-1; TRBD2 matches 7 bases. Losses at the gene ends were 2 bases for V and 5 bases for J; bases not matched to a gene: 7. This CDR3 comprises 15 residues. The germline V gene has CDR1 SGHNT and CDR2 YYREEE (reference sequence). The CDR3 here is CASSFAGRVNNEQFF. In DNA form, the CDR3 reads TGTGCCAGCAGCTTTGCGGGGAGGGTAAACAATGAGCAGTTCTTC.

This clone was detected only a few times. This chain joins TRBV11-2 and TRBJ2-4; D may be TRBD2 (6 bases). The ends were cut back, 4 bases at V and 8 bases at J, with 12 bases in the middle. The CDR3 has 13 residues. Germline assignment: CDR1 SGHAT and CDR2 FQNNGV. The CDR3 region is CASSWGGSDIQYF. The CDR3 DNA sequence: TGTGCCAGCAGCTGGGGAGGTTCGGACATTCAGTACTTC.

This clone appeared once. The chain has TRBV28 and TRBJ2-1; perhaps D is TRBD1 or TRBD2 (5 bases each). CDR1 is MDHEN and CDR2 is SYDVKM in the germline V gene. CDR3 length equals 12 residues. V shed 9 bases and J shed 4 bases, with 10 bases lying between them. DNA for the CDR3: TGTGCCAGTGAGGGGCTGTACAATGAGCAGTTCTTC. This encodes CASEGLYNEQFF.

At least ten counts were recorded for this clone. The V gene is TRBV29-1, the J gene TRBJ2-4; 9 nucleotides agree with TRBD1. Germline V gene sequence: CDR1 SQVTM, CDR2 ANQGSEA. This CDR3 is 12 amino acids long. Trimming cost V 6 bases and J 6 bases; bases outside gene matches: 3. The CDR3: CSVWTGANIQYF. In DNA form, the CDR3 reads TGCAGCGTCTGGACAGGGGCAAACATTCAGTACTTC.

Only one count was recorded for this clone. The V gene is TRBV18, the J gene TRBJ1-2, with D possibly being TRBD1 (6 bases). Germline CDR1 KGHSH, CDR2 LQKENI. V lost 2 bases to trimming and J lost 2 bases, with 24 bases between them. CDR3 length equals 19 residues. The CDR3 loop is CASSPILRYSTGSNYGYTF. CDR3 coding DNA: TGTGCCAGCTCACCAATTCTCCGGTATTCGACAGGTTCCAACTATGGCTACACCTTC. Full variable domain (outside the CDR3, taken from reference TRBV18 and TRBJ1-2): NAGVMQNPRHLVRRRGQEARLRCSPMKGHSHVYWYRQLPEEGLKFMVYLQKENIIDESGMPKERFSAEFPKEGPSILRIQQVVRGDSAAYFCASSPILRYSTGSNYGYTFGSGTRLTVV.

This clone was recorded a few times. The chain combines TRBV7-2 with TRBJ2-3; perhaps TRBD1 as D (5 bases). The CDR3 extends over 15 amino acids. CDR1 and CDR2 (germline): SGHTA, FQGNSA. Trimming left V 6 bases short and J 5 bases short, with 18 bases between. The CDR3 region is CASSSMSGLGDTQYF. The CDR3 coding sequence is TGTGCCAGCAGTTCTATGTCAGGGTTGGGAGATACGCAGTATTTT.

V is TRBV11-3 and J is TRBJ2-1, with 9 bases matching TRBD2. The CDR3 is 15 amino acids. V was pared by 1 base and J by 8 bases, with 6 bases of the junction left unmatched. In germline, CDR1 is SGHNT, CDR2 YENEEA. CDR3 sequence reads: CASSLGRAGGDEQFF. The CDR3 coding sequence is TGTGCCAGCAGCTTAGGACGAGCGGGAGGCGATGAGCAGTTCTTC.

The chain is built from TRBV6-6 and TRBJ2-7; 7 nucleotides agree with TRBD2. The CDR3 is 16 amino acids. CDR1 is MNHNY, CDR2 SVGAGI, per germline (reference sequence). J gave up 4 bases and V 9 bases, and 18 bases lay outside the gene matches. CDR3 amino acids: CASQKAAVWGGYEQYF. In nucleotides, the CDR3 is TGTGCCAGTCAAAAAGCAGCTGTGTGGGGAGGGTACGAGCAGTACTTC.

This rearrangement joins TRBV7-6 to TRBJ2-1, with D tentatively TRBD2 (6 bases). The V end lost 2 bases, the J end lost 5 bases, and 13 bases lay between the germline ends. CDR3 length: 15 residues. Germline V lookup: CDR1 SGHVS, CDR2 FNYEAQ. As DNA, the CDR3 is TGTGCCAGCAGCTTACAGGGCGGGGATAACAATGAGCAGTTCTTC. Translating gives CASSLQGGDNNEQFF. Based on the CDR3 plus reference TRBV7-6 and TRBJ2-1, the full variable domain is GAGVSQSPRYKVTKRGQDVALRCDPISGHVSLYWYRQALGQGPEFLTYFNYEAQQDKSGLPNDRFSAERPEGSISTLTIQRTEQRDSAMYRCASSLQGGDNNEQFFGPGTRLTVL.

This clone was seen a few times. V is TRBV5-6 and J is TRBJ2-5; TRBD2 aligns across 7 bases. Trimming at V came to 4 bases and at J to 3 bases, leaving 3 bases not matched to a gene. The CDR3 extends over 13 amino acids. Germline V gene sequence: CDR1 SGHDT, CDR2 YYEEEE. The CDR3 sequence: CASSPGGEETQYF. The CDR3 nucleotides are TGTGCCAGCAGCCCTGGGGGGGAAGAGACCCAGTACTTC. The variable domain in full, with the rest retrieved from reference TRBV5-6 and TRBJ2-5, is DAGVTQSPTHLIKTRGQQVTLRCSPKSGHDTVSWYQQALGQGPQFIFQYYEEEERQRGNFPDRFSGHQFPNYSSELNVNALLLGDSALYLCASSPGGEETQYFGPGTRLLVL.

This rearrangement joins TRBV5-1 to TRBJ2-3, with 9 bases matching TRBD1. This CDR3 is built from 13 residues. J gave up 3 bases and V 5 bases, and 1 base lay outside the gene matches. Per the germline V gene, CDR1 is SGHRS and CDR2 is YFSETQ. CDR3 nucleotide sequence: TGCGCCAGCAGAGACAGGGGGACAGATACGCAGTATTTT. This sequence encodes CASRDRGTDTQYF. The entire variable domain, with the rest obtained from reference TRBV5-1 and TRBJ2-3, is as follows: KAGVTQTPRYLIKTRGQQVTLSCSPISGHRSVSWYQQTPGQGLQFLFEYFSETQRNKGNFPGRFSGRQFSNSRSEMNVSTLELGDSALYLCASRDRGTDTQYFGPGTRLTVL.

The chain recombines TRBV11-2 with TRBJ2-5, with 7 nucleotides matching TRBD2. The CDR3 contains 15 residues. From germline, CDR1 is SGHAT and CDR2 FQNNGV. The J segment lost 2 bases and the V segment lost 4 bases, leaving 7 bases of the junction unmatched. CDR3 bases: TGTGCCAGCAGCTCCAACACGGGACTACAAGAGACCCAGTACTTC. Its protein is CASSSNTGLQETQYF.

The V call is TRBV6-5, the J call TRBJ2-7; D ambiguous. The germline CDR1 and CDR2 sequences are MNHEY and SVGAGI. With 0 bases removed from V and 2 bases from J, the gap between germline ends came to 14 bases. The CDR3 has 16 residues. The CDR3 loop reads CASSYSRGRGTYEQYF. The CDR3 region has the DNA TGTGCCAGCAGTTACTCGAGAGGACGCGGAACCTACGAGCAGTACTTC.

The chain uses TRBV23-1 and TRBJ1-4; D gene unclear. TRBV23-1 is reported as an ORF; its role is uncertain. V gave up 11 bases and J gave up 0 bases, with 13 bases separating them. There are 14 residues in the CDR3. The CDR3 protein is CAPGPGATNEKLFF. In DNA, the CDR3 is TGCGCCCCAGGTCCTGGGGCAACTAATGAAAAACTGTTTTTT.

This chain links TRBV2 with TRBJ2-5; D remains unclear. CDR3 length: 12 amino acids. Trimming took 7 bases from V and 7 from J, leaving 13 bases between them. CDR1 and CDR2 from the germline V gene are SNHLY and FYNNEI. The CDR3 DNA sequence: TGTGCCAGCATCCAGACACCCCGGACCCAGTACTTC. It specifies CASIQTPRTQYF.

This clone turned up a few times. The V call is TRBV19, the J call TRBJ2-5, with D hard to call. V dropped 3 bases and J dropped 4 bases, with 12 bases sitting between them. The CDR3 runs to 14 residues. Per germline, CDR1 LNHDA and CDR2 SQIVND (reference sequence). DNA for the CDR3: TGTGCCAGTAGTATCAACAGCTACGGAGAGACCCAGTACTTC. Amino acid sequence: CASSINSYGETQYF.

The chain couples TRBV4-1 to TRBJ2-1; 12 bases agree with TRBD2. Germline lookup yields CDR1 MGHRA and CDR2 YSYEKL. With 2 bases clipped from V and 0 bases from J, the junction kept 14 bases outside the gene matches. The CDR3 covers 21 residues. In DNA, the CDR3 is TGCGCCAGCAGCCAATTAGGACTAGCGGGAAGAAGGTCCTTCTCCTACAATGAGCAGTTCTTC. Translating it yields CASSQLGLAGRRSFSYNEQFF.

The chain combines TRBV6-5 with TRBJ1-2; D is unclear. Trimming shortened V by 7 bases and J by 7 bases, and 13 bases separated the two germline ends. The CDR3 length is 12 residues. CDR1 and CDR2 (germline): MNHEY, SVGAGI. In DNA, the CDR3 is TGTGCCAGCACCACGGGGTTTGTTGGCTACACCTTC. Protein: CASTTGFVGYTF.